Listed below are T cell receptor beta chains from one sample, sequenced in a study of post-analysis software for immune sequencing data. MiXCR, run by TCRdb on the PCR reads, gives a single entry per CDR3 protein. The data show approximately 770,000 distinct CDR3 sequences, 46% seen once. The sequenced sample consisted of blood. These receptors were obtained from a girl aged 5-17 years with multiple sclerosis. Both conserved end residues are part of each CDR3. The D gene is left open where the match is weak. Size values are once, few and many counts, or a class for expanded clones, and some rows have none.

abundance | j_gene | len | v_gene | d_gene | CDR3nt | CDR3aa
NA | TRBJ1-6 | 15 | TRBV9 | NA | TGCGCCAGCAGCGCGGCTAGCTCCTATAATTCACCCCTCCACTTT | CASSAASSYNSPLHF
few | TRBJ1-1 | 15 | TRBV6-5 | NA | TGTGCCAGCACTTTTAGGGGGGAATTAAACACTGAAGCTTTCTTT | CASTFRGELNTEAFF
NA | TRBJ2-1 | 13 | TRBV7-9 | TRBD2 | TGTGCCAGCGGGCGGGAGGGCAACAATGAGCAGTTCTTC | CASGREGNNEQFF
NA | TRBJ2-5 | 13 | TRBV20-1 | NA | TGCAGTGCTAGGAGGGAGTCCCGAGAGACCCAGTACTTC | CSARRESRETQYF
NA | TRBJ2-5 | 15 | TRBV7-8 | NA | TGTGCCAGCAGCTTAAATACAAGGTTTTTGGAGACCCAGTACTTC | CASSLNTRFLETQYF
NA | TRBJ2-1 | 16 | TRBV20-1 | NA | TGCAGTGCTAGAGTCCGGCGGTCCAACTACGACAATGAGCAGTTCTTC | CSARVRRSNYDNEQFF
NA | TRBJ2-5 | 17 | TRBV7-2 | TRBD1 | TGTGCCAGCAGCCTTACCCCCGGGACAGGGGTAGTGGAGACCCAGTACTTC | CASSLTPGTGVVETQYF
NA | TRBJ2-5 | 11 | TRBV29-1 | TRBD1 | TGCAGCGTTGAAGATCTCGGGGACAGGTACTTC | CSVEDLGDRYF
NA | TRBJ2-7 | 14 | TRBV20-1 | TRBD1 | TGCAGTGCTAAAGGGGGGACAGGGGTCTACGAGCAGTACTTC | CSAKGGTGVYEQYF
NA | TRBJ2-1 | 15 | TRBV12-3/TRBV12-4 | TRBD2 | TGTGCCAGCAGTTTAGCGGGAGGGCTGGGTAATGAGCAGTTCTTC | CASSLAGGLGNEQFF
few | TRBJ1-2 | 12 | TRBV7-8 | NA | TGTGCCAGCAGCTTAACCAGGGTGAGCTCCACCTTC | CASSLTRVSSTF
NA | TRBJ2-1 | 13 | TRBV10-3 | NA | TGTGCCATCAAGGGCGGGGCTGAAAATGAGCAGTTCTTC | CAIKGGAENEQFF
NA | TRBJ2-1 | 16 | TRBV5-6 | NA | TGTGCCAGCAGCTTGGGGGTTGCCCGCGACTACAATGAGCAGTTCTTC | CASSLGVARDYNEQFF
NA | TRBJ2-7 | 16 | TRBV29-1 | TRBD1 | TGCAGCGTAGGGCTTTTGAGGACAGGACTCTCCTACGAGCAGTACTTC | CSVGLLRTGLSYEQYF
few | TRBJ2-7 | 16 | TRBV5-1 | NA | TGCGCCAGCAGCTGGGACCCGGGACTCCACTCCTACGAGCAGTACTTC | CASSWDPGLHSYEQYF
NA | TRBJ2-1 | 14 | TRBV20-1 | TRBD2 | TGCAGTGCTATCCTAGCGGGAGGAGGCAATGAGCAGTTCTTC | CSAILAGGGNEQFF
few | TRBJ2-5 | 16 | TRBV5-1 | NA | TGCGCCAGCAGCTTGGTTTCAGGGTGGGATATGGAGACCCAGTACTTC | CASSLVSGWDMETQYF
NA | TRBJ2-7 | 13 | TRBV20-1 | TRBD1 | TGCAGTGCTCTCGGGGACAGTTCCGACGAGCAGTACTTC | CSALGDSSDEQYF
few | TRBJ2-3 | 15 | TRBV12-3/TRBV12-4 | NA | TGTGCCAGCAGGCCCGAGGTTGGGCAGGTGGATACGCAGTATTTT | CASRPEVGQVDTQYF
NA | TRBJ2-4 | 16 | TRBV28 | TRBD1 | TGTGCCAGCAGTGGACAGGGGGGGAGGTCCAAAAACATTCAGTACTTC | CASSGQGGRSKNIQYF
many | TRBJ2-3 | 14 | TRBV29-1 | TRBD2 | TGCAGCGTCCGGACTAGCGGGAGAGCAGATACGCAGTATTTT | CSVRTSGRADTQYF
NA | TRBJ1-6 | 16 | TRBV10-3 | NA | TGTGCCATCAGTGAGTCGCCGGGAGAGTTTCATTCACCCCTCCACTTT | CAISESPGEFHSPLHF
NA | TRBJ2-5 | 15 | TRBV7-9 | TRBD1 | TGTGCCAGCAGCTTCTCCGGGACAGCCCAAGAGACCCAGTACTTC | CASSFSGTAQETQYF
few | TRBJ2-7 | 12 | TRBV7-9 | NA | TGTGCCAGCAGCCTCGCCTCTAGGGAGCAGTACTTC | CASSLASREQYF
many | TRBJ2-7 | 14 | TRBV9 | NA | TGTGCCAGCAGCGTAGCAGTACAGGGCTACGAGCAGTACTTC | CASSVAVQGYEQYF
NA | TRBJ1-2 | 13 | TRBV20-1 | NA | TGCAGTGCTAGTGGGGGGCTTGACTATGGCTACACCTTC | CSASGGLDYGYTF
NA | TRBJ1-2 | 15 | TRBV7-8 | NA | TGTGCCAGCAGCTATTACAGGACGACGGACTATGGCTACACCTTC | CASSYYRTTDYGYTF
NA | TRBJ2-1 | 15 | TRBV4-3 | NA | TGCGCCAGCAGTCAAACTAGAAACTCCTACAATGAGCAGTTCTTC | CASSQTRNSYNEQFF
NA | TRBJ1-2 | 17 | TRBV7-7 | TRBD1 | TGTGCTAGCAGCCTAGCGATCCCGGGACAGGGAAATTATGGCTACACCTTC | CASSLAIPGQGNYGYTF
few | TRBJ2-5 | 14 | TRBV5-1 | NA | TGCGCCAGCAGCTCCCAGGGACGCCAAGAGACCCAGTACTTC | CASSSQGRQETQYF
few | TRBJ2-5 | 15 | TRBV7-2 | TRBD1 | TGTGCCAGCAGCTTAAGACAGGGTGAAGTCGGGACCCAGTACTTC | CASSLRQGEVGTQYF
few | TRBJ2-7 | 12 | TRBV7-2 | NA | TGTGCCAGCAGCCGCATTTCCTACGAGCAGTACTTC | CASSRISYEQYF
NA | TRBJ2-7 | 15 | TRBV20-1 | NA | TGCAGTGCTAGGGATGGGGGGGCTTCTAACTACGAGCAGTACTTC | CSARDGGASNYEQYF
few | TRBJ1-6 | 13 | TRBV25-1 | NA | TGTGCCAGCAACCGGGACATATATTCACCCCTCCACTTT | CASNRDIYSPLHF
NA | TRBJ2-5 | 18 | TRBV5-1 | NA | TGCGCCAGCAACTTGCCCGGGACAGCAACTAGCGGACAAGAGACCCAGTACTTC | CASNLPGTATSGQETQYF
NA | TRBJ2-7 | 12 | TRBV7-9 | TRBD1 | TGTGCCAGCAGCACAGGGGGTGGCGAGCAGTACTTC | CASSTGGGEQYF
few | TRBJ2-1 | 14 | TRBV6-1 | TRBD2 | TGTGCCAGCAGTGCAACTAGCGGGACCCATGAGCAGTTCTTC | CASSATSGTHEQFF
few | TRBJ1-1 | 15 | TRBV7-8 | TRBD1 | TGTGCCAGCAGCCAAACAGACAGGGGTCGGACTGAAGCTTTCTTT | CASSQTDRGRTEAFF
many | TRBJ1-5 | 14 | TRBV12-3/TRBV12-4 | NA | TGTGCCAGCAGTTTTGGGTCGGGCAATCAGCCCCAGCATTTT | CASSFGSGNQPQHF
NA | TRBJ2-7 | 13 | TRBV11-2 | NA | TGTGCCAGCAGCTTAGAAGAGGGTAACGAGCAGTACTTC | CASSLEEGNEQYF
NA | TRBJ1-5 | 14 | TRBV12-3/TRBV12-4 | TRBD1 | TGTGCCAGCAGTTTAGGACAGGGCAGTCAGCCCCAGCATTTT | CASSLGQGSQPQHF
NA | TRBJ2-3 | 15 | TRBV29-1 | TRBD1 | TGCAGCTTCAAGAGCGGGACAGGGGGCACAGATACGCAGTATTTT | CSFKSGTGGTDTQYF
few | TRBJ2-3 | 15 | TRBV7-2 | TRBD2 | TGTGCCAGCAGCTTGCGCGGGAGCGACACAGATACGCAGTATTTT | CASSLRGSDTDTQYF
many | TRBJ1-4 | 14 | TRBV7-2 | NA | TGTGCCAGCAGCTTGGGTGCAACTAATGAAAAACTGTTTTTT | CASSLGATNEKLFF
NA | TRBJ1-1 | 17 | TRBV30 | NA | TGTGCCTGGAGTGAATCGGTCATGGGCAGTATGAACACTGAAGCTTTCTTT | CAWSESVMGSMNTEAFF
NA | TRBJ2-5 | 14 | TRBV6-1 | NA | TGTGCCAGCAGTGACCACGGGGAACAAGAGACCCAGTACTTC | CASSDHGEQETQYF
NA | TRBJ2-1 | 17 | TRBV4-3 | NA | TGCGCCAGCAGCCCCGCACGTGGGGGATGGTCGGGCAATGAGCAGTTCTTC | CASSPARGGWSGNEQFF
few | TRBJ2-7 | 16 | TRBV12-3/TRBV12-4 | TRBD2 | TGTGCCAGCAGTTTATGGGGACTAGCGGGAGGTTTCGAGCAGTACTTC | CASSLWGLAGGFEQYF
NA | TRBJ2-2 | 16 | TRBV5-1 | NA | TGCGCCAGCAGCTTGGTCGGAGGTCTGAACACCGGGGAGCTGTTTTTT | CASSLVGGLNTGELFF
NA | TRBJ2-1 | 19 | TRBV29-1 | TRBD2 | TGCAGCGTTGAAGATCTTCGGACTAGCGGGAGAGAGCCACGGAATGAGCAGTTCTTC | CSVEDLRTSGREPRNEQFF
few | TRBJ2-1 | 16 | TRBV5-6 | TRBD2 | TGTGCCAGCAGCGGGAGCGGGATCTGGTCCTACAATGAGCAGTTCTTC | CASSGSGIWSYNEQFF
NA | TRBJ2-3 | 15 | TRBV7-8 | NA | TGTGCCAGCAGCGTCGGGGGCCCGTACACAGATACGCAGTATTTT | CASSVGGPYTDTQYF
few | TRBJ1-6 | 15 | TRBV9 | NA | TGTGCCAGCAGCGTAGCGGAGACCGCCAATTCACCCCTCCACTTT | CASSVAETANSPLHF
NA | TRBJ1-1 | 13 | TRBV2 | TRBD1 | TGTGCCAGCACCGGGGACAGTGGAGGTGAAGCTTTCTTT | CASTGDSGGEAFF
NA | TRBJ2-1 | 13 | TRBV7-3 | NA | TGTGCCAGCAGCTCGTCCCCAGCGGGTGAGCAGTTCTTC | CASSSSPAGEQFF